These T cell receptor beta chains were read from a single sample in a study of T cell repertoires in cytomegalovirus infection. TCRdb processed the reads anew with MiXCR; each CDR3 protein has one entry. Of around 530,000 distinct CDR3 sequences in the sample, approximately 25% are singletons; the top ten hold about 12%. The specimen was PBMCs. The receptors shown here come from a human donor in good health (CMV status not recorded). Some clones in this sample may be carry-over from other donors' samples. Each CDR3 is given with its conserved first and last residue. D genes are given only for firm matches. Clone size, where shown, is once, few, many, or a class for clones that have expanded.

j_gene,abundance,v_gene,d_gene,CDR3nt,CDR3aa
TRBJ2-1,.,TRBV12-3/TRBV12-4,TRBD2,TGTGCCAGCAGCCCCAGCGGGAGGGGGGGTGAGCAGTTCTTC,CASSPSGRGGEQFF
TRBJ1-1,many,TRBV7-6,.,TGTGCCAGCAGCTTAGTACCTCAGGGGTGGGAAACTGAAGCTTTCTTT,CASSLVPQGWETEAFF
TRBJ1-2,.,TRBV5-4,.,TGTGCCAGCAGCTTGGAAGCCCCCGTTCACTATGGCTACACCTTC,CASSLEAPVHYGYTF
TRBJ2-7,many,TRBV7-2,.,TGTGCCAGCAGCTCCCAGACCGGGCCTGTCTACGAGCAGTACTTC,CASSSQTGPVYEQYF
TRBJ2-2,few,TRBV11-3,.,TGTGCCAGCAGCTTAAGGTTTAGTACCGGGGAGCTGTTTTTT,CASSLRFSTGELFF
TRBJ1-1,.,TRBV7-2,.,TGTGCCAGCAGCTTAGTAGCTACCAAGAACACTGAAGCTTTCTTT,CASSLVATKNTEAFF
TRBJ1-1,.,TRBV3-1,.,TGTGCCAGCAGCCAAGTTATGGGATTAGCTTTCTTT,CASSQVMGLAFF
TRBJ2-1,.,TRBV7-9,TRBD2,TGTGCCAGCAGCATGGTGGGTAGCGGGAGTGTCCACAATGAGCAGTTCTTC,CASSMVGSGSVHNEQFF
TRBJ1-1,.,TRBV9,.,TGTGCCAGCAGCGTAGGTTGGGGCGTCACTGAAGCTTTCTTT,CASSVGWGVTEAFF
TRBJ1-2,few,TRBV12-3/TRBV12-4,.,TGTGCCAGCAGACCCATTGAGGGGCATGGCTACACCTTC,CASRPIEGHGYTF
TRBJ2-3,.,TRBV6-5,.,TGTGCCAGCAGTCACCTACTGTATGGTCGGACAGATACGCAGTATTTT,CASSHLLYGRTDTQYF
TRBJ2-1,.,TRBV18,TRBD2,TGTGCCAGCTCACCACCTCGGCCTAGCGGAACCTACAATGAGCAGTTCTTC,CASSPPRPSGTYNEQFF
TRBJ1-2,.,TRBV18,.,TGTGCCAGCTCACCACCTCTACAGTGGAACTATGGCTACACCTTC,CASSPPLQWNYGYTF
TRBJ2-7,many,TRBV28,.,TGTGCCAGCAGTTTTGGGCTAGCACTCCACGAGCAGTACTTC,CASSFGLALHEQYF
TRBJ1-4,.,TRBV7-9,.,TGTGCCAGCAGCTCCGCCTTGCCCGGACGGCCTAATGAAAAACTGTTTTTT,CASSSALPGRPNEKLFF
TRBJ2-5,.,TRBV7-6,.,TGTGCCAGCAGCTTAAGCCGGCGGAGGGGGGGCCAAGATACCCAGTATTTC,CASSLSRRRGGQDTQYF
TRBJ1-4,.,TRBV24-1,.,TGTGCCACCAGTGACCGGGGCGGTAATGAAAAACTGTTTTTT,CATSDRGGNEKLFF
TRBJ1-2,.,TRBV7-2,.,TGTGCCAGCAGCCCAATGGCCAGAGGCTCTGGCTACACCTTC,CASSPMARGSGYTF
TRBJ2-7,few,TRBV19,TRBD2,TGTGCCAGTGGTACTAGCGCCGAGCAGTACTTC,CASGTSAEQYF
TRBJ1-2,many,TRBV7-2,TRBD1,TGTGCCAGCAGCCTCCAAAGGACAGGGGTCGGCGGCTACACCTTC,CASSLQRTGVGGYTF
TRBJ2-3,many,TRBV7-2,TRBD1,TGTGCCAGCAGCCTTAGGGGGACAGGGCCAGATACGCAGTATTTT,CASSLRGTGPDTQYF
TRBJ2-5,many,TRBV7-2,.,TGTGCCAGCAGCTTAGTGACAGCCACCCAAGAGACCCAGTACTTC,CASSLVTATQETQYF
TRBJ1-4,few,TRBV6-5,.,TGTGCCAGCAGTTATTTCGGGGTTGATGAAAAACTGTTTTTT,CASSYFGVDEKLFF
TRBJ2-5,few,TRBV20-1,.,TGCAGTGCTAGACGCGCTGACCAAGAGACCCAGTACTTC,CSARRADQETQYF
TRBJ1-5,few,TRBV6-2/TRBV6-3,.,TGTGCCAGCAGTTACCGGGCCAGAGTACAGCCCCAGCATTTT,CASSYRARVQPQHF
TRBJ2-1,.,TRBV7-8,.,TGTGCCAGCAGCCAAAAAGGCGGAGCGGCCTACAATGAGCAGTTCTTC,CASSQKGGAAYNEQFF
TRBJ2-5,.,TRBV9,.,TGTGCCAGCAGCGTAGCTGGGGGCGGTCTACTCCAAGAGACCCAGTACTTC,CASSVAGGGLLQETQYF
TRBJ1-2,few,TRBV14,.,TGTGCCAGCAGCCAAGCGTTCGGCGGCCCTTATGGCTACACCTTC,CASSQAFGGPYGYTF
TRBJ1-2,.,TRBV19,.,TGTGCCAGTAGTATCCTCAACAGATGGTATGGCTACACCTTC,CASSILNRWYGYTF
TRBJ2-6,.,TRBV15,.,TGTGCCACCAGCAGAGATTTAGGAGTAGCTGGGGCCAACGTCCTGACTTTC,CATSRDLGVAGANVLTF
TRBJ1-3,few,TRBV6-2/TRBV6-3,.,TGTGCCAGCAGTTACTCGGCGGATCCAGACTCTGGAAACACCATATATTTT,CASSYSADPDSGNTIYF
TRBJ2-1,.,TRBV7-9,TRBD2,TGTGCCAGCAGCTTAGGCAGGGGACTAGCAGGGAATGAGCAGTTCTTC,CASSLGRGLAGNEQFF
TRBJ1-2,many,TRBV4-3,.,TGCGCCAGCAGCCAACAGTTAGGGGGTACTAACTATGGCTACACCTTC,CASSQQLGGTNYGYTF